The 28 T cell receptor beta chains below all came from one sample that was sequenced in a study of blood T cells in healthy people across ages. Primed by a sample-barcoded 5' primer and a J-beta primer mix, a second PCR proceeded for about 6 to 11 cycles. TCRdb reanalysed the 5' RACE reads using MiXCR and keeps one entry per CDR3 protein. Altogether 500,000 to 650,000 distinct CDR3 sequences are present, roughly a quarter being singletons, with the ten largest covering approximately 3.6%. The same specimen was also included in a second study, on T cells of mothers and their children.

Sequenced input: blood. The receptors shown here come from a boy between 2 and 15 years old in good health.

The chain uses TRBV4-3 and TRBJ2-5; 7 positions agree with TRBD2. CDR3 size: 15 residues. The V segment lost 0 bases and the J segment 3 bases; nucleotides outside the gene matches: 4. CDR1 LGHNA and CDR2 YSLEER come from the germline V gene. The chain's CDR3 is CASSQDKRDKETQYF. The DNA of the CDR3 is TGCGCCAGCAGCCAAGATAAGCGGGATAAAGAGACCCAGTACTTC.

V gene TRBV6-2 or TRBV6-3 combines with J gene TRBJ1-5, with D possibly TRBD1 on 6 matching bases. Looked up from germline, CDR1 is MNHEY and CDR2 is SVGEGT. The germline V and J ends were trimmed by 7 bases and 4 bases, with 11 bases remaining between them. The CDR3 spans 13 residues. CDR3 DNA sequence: TGTGCCAGCACTTTCGGACAGAATCAGCCCCAGCATTTT. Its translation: CASTFGQNQPQHF.

CDR3 loop: CASSFALGSSGNTIYF. The CDR3 nucleotides read TGTGCCAGCAGTTTTGCCCTGGGGTCCTCCGGAAACACCATATATTTT. The rearrangement uses TRBV28 and TRBJ1-3, with D unresolved. The germline V and J ends were trimmed by 3 bases and 4 bases, with 16 bases remaining between them. The CDR3 runs to 16 residues. Per germline, CDR1 MDHEN and CDR2 SYDVKM. The complete variable domain, with remaining parts taken from reference TRBV28 and TRBJ1-3, reads DVKVTQSSRYLVKRTGEKVFLECVQDMDHENMFWYRQDPGLGLRLIYFSYDVKMKEKGDIPEGYSVSREKKERFSLILESASTNQTSMYLCASSFALGSSGNTIYFGEGSWLTVV.

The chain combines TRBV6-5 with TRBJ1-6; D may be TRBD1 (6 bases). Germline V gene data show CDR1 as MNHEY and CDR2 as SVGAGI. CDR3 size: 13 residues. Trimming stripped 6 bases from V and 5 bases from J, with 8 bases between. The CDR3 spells CASSGQHNSPLHF. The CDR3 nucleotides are TGTGCCAGCAGCGGACAGCATAATTCACCCCTCCACTTT.

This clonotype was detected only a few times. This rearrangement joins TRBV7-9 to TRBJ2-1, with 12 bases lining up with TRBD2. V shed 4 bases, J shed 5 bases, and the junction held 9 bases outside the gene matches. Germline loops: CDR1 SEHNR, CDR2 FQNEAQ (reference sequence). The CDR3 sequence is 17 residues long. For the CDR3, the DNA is TGTGCCAGCAGCTCTAGACCTCGACTAGCGGGGGACAATGAGCAGTTCTTC. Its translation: CASSSRPRLAGDNEQFF.

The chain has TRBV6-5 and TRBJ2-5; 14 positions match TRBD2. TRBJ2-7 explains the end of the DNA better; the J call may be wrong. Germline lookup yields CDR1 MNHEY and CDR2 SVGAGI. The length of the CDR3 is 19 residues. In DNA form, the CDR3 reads TGTGCCAGCAGTTGGGACAGCGGGACTAGCGGGAGCCCTGGGTTCGAGCAGTACTTC. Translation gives CASSWDSGTSGSPGFEQYF.

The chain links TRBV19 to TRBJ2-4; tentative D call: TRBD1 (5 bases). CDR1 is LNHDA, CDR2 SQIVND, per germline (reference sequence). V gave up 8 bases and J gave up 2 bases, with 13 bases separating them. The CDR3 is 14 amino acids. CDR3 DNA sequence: TGTGCCAGTTCTCCCCAGGGATCCAAAAACATTCAGTACTTC. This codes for CASSPQGSKNIQYF.

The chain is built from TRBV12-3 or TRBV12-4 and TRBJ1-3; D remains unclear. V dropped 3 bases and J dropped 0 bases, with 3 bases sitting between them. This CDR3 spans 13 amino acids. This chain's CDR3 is CASSFPSGNTIYF. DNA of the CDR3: TGTGCCAGCAGTTTCCCCTCTGGAAACACCATATATTTT.

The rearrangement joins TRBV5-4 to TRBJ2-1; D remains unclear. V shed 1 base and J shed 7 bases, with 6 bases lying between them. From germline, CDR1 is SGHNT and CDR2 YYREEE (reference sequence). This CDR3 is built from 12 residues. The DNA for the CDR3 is TGTGCCAGCAGCTTGAACAAGAATGAGCAGTTCTTC. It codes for CASSLNKNEQFF.

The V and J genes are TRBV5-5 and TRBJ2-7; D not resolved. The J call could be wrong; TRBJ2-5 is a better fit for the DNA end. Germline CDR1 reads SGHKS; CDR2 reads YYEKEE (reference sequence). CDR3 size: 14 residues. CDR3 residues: CASSLSPGQETQYF. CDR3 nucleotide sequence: TGTGCCAGCAGCTTGTCCCCAGGACAAGAGACCCAGTACTTC.

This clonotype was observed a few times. In DNA, the CDR3 is TGCGCCAGCAGCGAGGACAGGGGCACTAATGAAAAACTGTTTTTT. This gives the protein CASSEDRGTNEKLFF. This chain links TRBV5-1 with TRBJ1-4; 9 bases agree with TRBD1. V was clipped by 4 bases and J by 2 bases; unmatched bases: 3. The CDR3 spans 15 residues. CDR1 and CDR2 (germline): SGHRS, YFSETQ. The variable domain in full, with the rest retrieved from reference TRBV5-1 and TRBJ1-4, is KAGVTQTPRYLIKTRGQQVTLSCSPISGHRSVSWYQQTPGQGLQFLFEYFSETQRNKGNFPGRFSGRQFSNSRSEMNVSTLELGDSALYLCASSEDRGTNEKLFFGSGTQLSVL.

In DNA, the CDR3 is TGTGCCAGCAGCTCGGGACAGGGGGCTGGGGCCAACGTCCTGACTTTC. It specifies CASSSGQGAGANVLTF. This chain uses TRBV27 with TRBJ2-6; 11 nucleotides align to TRBD1. Germline-derived CDR1 and CDR2 are MNHEY and SMNVEV (reference sequence). CDR3 length: 16 residues. Trimming took 6 bases from V and 2 from J; bases not matched to a gene: 3.

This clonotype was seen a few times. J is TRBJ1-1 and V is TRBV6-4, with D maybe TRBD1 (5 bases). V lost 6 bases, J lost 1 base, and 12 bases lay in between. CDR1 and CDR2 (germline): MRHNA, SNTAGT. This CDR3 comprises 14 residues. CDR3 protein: CASRPTATNTEAFF. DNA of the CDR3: TGTGCCAGCAGGCCGACAGCGACGAACACTGAAGCTTTCTTT.

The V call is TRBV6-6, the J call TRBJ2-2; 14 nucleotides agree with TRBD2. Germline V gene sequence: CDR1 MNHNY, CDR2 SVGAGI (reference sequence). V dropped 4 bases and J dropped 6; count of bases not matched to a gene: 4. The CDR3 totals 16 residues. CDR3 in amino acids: CASSLKGLAGAGELFF. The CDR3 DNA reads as TGTGCCAGCAGTTTAAAGGGACTAGCGGGAGCCGGGGAGCTGTTTTTT.

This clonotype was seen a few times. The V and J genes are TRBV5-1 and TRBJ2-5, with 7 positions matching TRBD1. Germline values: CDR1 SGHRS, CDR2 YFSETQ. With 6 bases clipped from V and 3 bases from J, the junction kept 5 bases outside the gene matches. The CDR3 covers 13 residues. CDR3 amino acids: CASTGQPKETQYF. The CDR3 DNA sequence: TGCGCCAGCACGGGACAGCCAAAAGAGACCCAGTACTTC. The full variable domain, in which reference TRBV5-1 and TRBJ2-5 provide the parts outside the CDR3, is KAGVTQTPRYLIKTRGQQVTLSCSPISGHRSVSWYQQTPGQGLQFLFEYFSETQRNKGNFPGRFSGRQFSNSRSEMNVSTLELGDSALYLCASTGQPKETQYFGPGTRLLVL.

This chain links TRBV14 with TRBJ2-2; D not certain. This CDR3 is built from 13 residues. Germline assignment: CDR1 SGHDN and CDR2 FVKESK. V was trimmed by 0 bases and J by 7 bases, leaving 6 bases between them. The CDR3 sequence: CASSQEADGELFF. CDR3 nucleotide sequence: TGTGCCAGCAGCCAAGAAGCAGACGGGGAGCTGTTTTTT.

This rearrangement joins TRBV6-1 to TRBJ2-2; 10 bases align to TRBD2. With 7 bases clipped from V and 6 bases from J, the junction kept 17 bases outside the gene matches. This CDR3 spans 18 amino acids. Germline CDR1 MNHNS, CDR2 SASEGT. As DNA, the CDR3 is TGTGCCAGCACTCTAACGGCTAGCGGGGGACCCTTCGCCGGGGAGCTGTTTTTT. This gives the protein CASTLTASGGPFAGELFF.

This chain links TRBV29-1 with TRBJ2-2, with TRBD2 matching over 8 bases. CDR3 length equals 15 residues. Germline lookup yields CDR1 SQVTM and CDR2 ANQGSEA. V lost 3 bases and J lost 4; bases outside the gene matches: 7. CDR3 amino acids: CSVERAGGPTGELFF. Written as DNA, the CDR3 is TGCAGCGTTGAGAGGGCGGGAGGTCCCACCGGGGAGCTGTTTTTT.

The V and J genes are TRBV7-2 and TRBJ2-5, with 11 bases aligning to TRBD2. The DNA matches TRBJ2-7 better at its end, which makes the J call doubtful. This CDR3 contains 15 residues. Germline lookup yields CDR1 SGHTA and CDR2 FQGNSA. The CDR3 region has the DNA TGTGCCAGCAGCGGAACCGGGACTAGCGGCTACGAGCAGTACTTC. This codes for CASSGTGTSGYEQYF.

This CDR3 is CASFRTGSGTDTQYF. The CDR3 region has the DNA TGTGCCAGCTTTCGGACAGGTTCGGGCACAGATACGCAGTATTTT. The V and J genes are TRBV11-3 and TRBJ2-3; 7 nucleotides agree with TRBD1. Trimming cost V 8 bases and J 1 base; bases outside gene matches: 9. CDR3 size: 15 residues. Germline loops: CDR1 SGHNT, CDR2 YENEEA. The full variable domain, in which reference TRBV11-3 and TRBJ2-3 provide the parts outside the CDR3, is EAGVVQSPRYKIIEKKQPVAFWCNPISGHNTLYWYLQNLGQGPELLIRYENEEAVDDSQLPKDRFSAERLKGVDSTLKIQPAELGDSAVYLCASFRTGSGTDTQYFGPGTRLTVL.

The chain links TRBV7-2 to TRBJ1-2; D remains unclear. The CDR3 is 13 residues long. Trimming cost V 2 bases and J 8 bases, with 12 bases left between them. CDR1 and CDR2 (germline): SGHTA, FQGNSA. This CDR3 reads CASSLSRFGGYTF. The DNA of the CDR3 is TGTGCCAGCAGCTTAAGTCGGTTTGGGGGCTACACCTTC.

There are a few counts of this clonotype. This chain's CDR3 is CSASPREFHRKEQFF. Here the CDR3 DNA reads TGCAGTGCTAGTCCCCGGGAGTTTCACCGCAAAGAGCAGTTCTTC. The V call is TRBV20-1, the J call TRBJ2-1; D perhaps matches TRBD2 (6 bases). This CDR3 has 15 amino acids. The V gene lost 3 bases and the J gene lost 10 bases, with 22 bases spanning the gap. CDR1 DFQATT and CDR2 SNEGSKA come from the germline V gene (reference sequence).

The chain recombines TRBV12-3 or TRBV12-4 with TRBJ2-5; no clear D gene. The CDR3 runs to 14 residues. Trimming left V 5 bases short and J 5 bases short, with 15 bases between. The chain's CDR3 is CASSLSRAAETQYF. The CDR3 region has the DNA TGTGCCAGCAGTCTGTCCCGCGCCGCCGAGACCCAGTACTTC.

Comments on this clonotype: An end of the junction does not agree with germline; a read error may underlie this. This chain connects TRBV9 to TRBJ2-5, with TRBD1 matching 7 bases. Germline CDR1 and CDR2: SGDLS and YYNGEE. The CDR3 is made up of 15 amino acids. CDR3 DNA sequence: TGTGCCCGCAGCGTAGGCCAAACAGGGGAAGAGACCCAGTACTTC. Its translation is CARSVGQTGEETQYF.

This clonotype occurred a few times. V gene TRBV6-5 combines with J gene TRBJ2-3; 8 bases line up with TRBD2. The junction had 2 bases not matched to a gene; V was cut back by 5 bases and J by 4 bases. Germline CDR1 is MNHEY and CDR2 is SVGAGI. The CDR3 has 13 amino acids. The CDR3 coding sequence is TGTGCCAGCAGTAGCGGGAGTGCAGATACGCAGTATTTT. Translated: CASSSGSADTQYF.

In DNA, the CDR3 is TGTGCCAGCAGTTTATCGCGGGGACAGGGTGAATTTTCCTCCTACAATGAGCAGTTCTTC. Its protein product is CASSLSRGQGEFSSYNEQFF. The chain is built from TRBV27 and TRBJ2-1; 9 positions match TRBD1. This CDR3 comprises 20 residues. Germline-derived CDR1 and CDR2 are MNHEY and SMNVEV (reference sequence). Trimming at V came to 0 bases and at J to 0 bases, leaving 12 bases not matched to a gene.

CDR3 coding DNA: TGCAGTGCTAGAGATCTAGTGTCCTACGAGCAGTACTTC. This encodes CSARDLVSYEQYF. The rearrangement joins TRBV20-1 to TRBJ2-7; the D is unclear. CDR1 is DFQATT, CDR2 SNEGSKA, per germline (reference sequence). V lost 0 bases and J lost 1, with 7 bases in between. CDR3 size: 13 residues.

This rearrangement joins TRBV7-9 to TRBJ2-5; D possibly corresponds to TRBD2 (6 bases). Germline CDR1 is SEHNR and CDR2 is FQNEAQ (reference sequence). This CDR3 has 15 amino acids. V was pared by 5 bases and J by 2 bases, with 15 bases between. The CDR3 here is CASSPIGSGQETQYF. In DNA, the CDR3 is TGTGCCAGCAGCCCCATCGGTAGCGGACAAGAGACCCAGTACTTC.